Following are 23 T cell receptor beta chains from one sample sequenced in a study of T cell repertoires in cytomegalovirus infection. The antigens of these receptors remain unknown. From the reads, TCRdb called clonotypes with MiXCR, one entry per CDR3 protein. The table lists some 940,000 distinct CDR3 sequences, less than 40% of them singletons. Sequencing used cultured CD8+ T cells from PBMCs, obtained from culture after CMV antigen stimulation. These receptors were obtained from a human donor in good health (CMV status not recorded). Some clones in this sample may be carry-over from other donors' samples.

The chain links TRBV5-4 to TRBJ1-1; possible D gene TRBD1, 5 bases. The V gene's germline CDR1 is SGHNT and CDR2 YYREEE (reference sequence). The ends were cut back, 4 bases at V and 2 bases at J, with 18 bases in the middle. The CDR3 is 16 amino acids. CDR3 amino acids: CASSVSYSGGNTEAFF. The CDR3, as DNA: TGTGCCAGCAGCGTATCATACAGTGGGGGTAACACTGAAGCTTTCTTT.

V gene TRBV6-1 combines with J gene TRBJ1-5, with unresolved D. CDR3 length: 15 residues. The germline V gene encodes CDR1 MNHNS and CDR2 SASEGT. The V and J ends lost 3 bases and 2 bases respectively, with 11 bases between them. The CDR3 here is CASSDAGRGNQPQHF. The CDR3 DNA follows: TGTGCCAGCAGTGATGCGGGGAGGGGCAATCAGCCCCAGCATTTT.

This clonotype was detected a few times. The gene calls are TRBV27 and TRBJ2-2, with D unresolved. The CDR3 length is 14 residues. The germline V and J ends were trimmed by 7 bases and 3 bases, with 12 bases remaining between them. Germline CDR1 reads MNHEY; CDR2 reads SMNVEV (reference sequence). CDR3 loop: CASNNRWDTGELFF. As DNA, the CDR3 is TGTGCCAGCAACAACAGATGGGACACCGGGGAGCTGTTTTTT.

The chain carries TRBV20-1 and TRBJ2-7, with D possibly TRBD1 on 6 matching bases. The germline V and J ends were trimmed by 0 bases and 2 bases, with 23 bases remaining between them. Germline V lookup: CDR1 DFQATT, CDR2 SNEGSKA (reference sequence). The length of the CDR3 is 18 residues. CDR3 residues: CSARDPLSNVDRTYEQYV. DNA for the CDR3: TGCAGTGCTAGAGATCCCTTGTCTAACGTTGACAGGACCTACGAGCAGTACGTC.

This clonotype was counted a few times. The V gene is TRBV7-9, the J gene TRBJ2-7, with D perhaps matching TRBD2 (7 bases). Trimming took 5 bases from V and 4 from J, leaving 21 bases between them. CDR1 and CDR2 (germline): SEHNR, FQNEAQ (reference sequence). This CDR3 is 16 amino acids long. The CDR3 bases are TGTGCCAGCAGCCCTTCGGGGGGCCTAGCAGTGTACGAGCAGTACTTC. It specifies CASSPSGGLAVYEQYF. Variable domain in full (rest from reference TRBV7-9 and TRBJ2-7): DTGVSQNPRHKITKRGQNVTFRCDPISEHNRLYWYRQTLGQGPEFLTYFQNEAQLEKSRLLSDRFSAERPKGSFSTLEIQRTEQGDSAMYLCASSPSGGLAVYEQYFGPGTRLTVT.

The V and J genes are TRBV20-1 and TRBJ1-3; D ambiguous. The CDR3 runs 12 residues. V was pared by 2 bases and J by 9 bases, with 11 bases between. Per the germline V gene, CDR1 is DFQATT and CDR2 is SNEGSKA (reference sequence). The CDR3 nucleotides are TGCAGTGCTAGACTCGGCAAATCCACCATATATTTT. Encoded protein: CSARLGKSTIYF.

In regard to this clonotype: A much larger clone lies a single base off, so this may be a read error. The chain has TRBV7-9 and TRBJ1-5; no firm D call. The germline V gene encodes CDR1 SEHNR and CDR2 FQNEAQ (reference sequence). Between the trimmed V and J ends, which lost 7 bases and 3 bases, there was a span of 13 bases. The CDR3 contains 14 residues. Here the CDR3 reads CASNFDQNNQPQHF. The CDR3 DNA reads TGTGCCAGCAACTTTGACCAGAACAATCAGCCCCAGCATTTT.

J is TRBJ1-2 and V is TRBV4-1; D call uncertain. Germline V gene sequence: CDR1 MGHRA, CDR2 YSYEKL. Trimming shortened V by 0 bases and J by 3 bases, and 14 bases separated the two germline ends. The CDR3 extends over 16 amino acids. The DNA of the CDR3 is TGCGCCAGCAGCCAAGATCTCGGGAGCGTATACTATGGCTACACCTTC. Residues: CASSQDLGSVYYGYTF.

This clonotype was counted at least ten times. The chain employs TRBV5-1 and TRBJ2-3; the D call may be TRBD1 or TRBD2 (5 bases each). The germline V gene has CDR1 SGHRS and CDR2 YFSETQ. The ends were cut back, 6 bases at V and 4 bases at J, with 15 bases in the middle. The CDR3 has 14 residues. CDR3 in amino acids: CASTGPALPDTQYF. The CDR3 region has the DNA TGCGCCAGCACGGGGCCGGCGCTCCCAGATACGCAGTATTTT.

The rearrangement links TRBV11-2 to TRBJ2-1; 7 nucleotides line up with TRBD2. Germline CDR1 and CDR2: SGHAT and FQNNGV. The CDR3 spans 15 residues. The ends lost 1 base at V and 8 bases at J; junction bases unmatched: 8. The CDR3 loop is CASSLGWGGNYEQFF. Written as DNA, the CDR3 is TGTGCCAGCAGCTTAGGATGGGGGGGGAACTATGAGCAGTTCTTC. Full variable domain (outside the CDR3, taken from reference TRBV11-2 and TRBJ2-1): EAGVAQSPRYKIIEKRQSVAFWCNPISGHATLYWYQQILGQGPKLLIQFQNNGVVDDSQLPKDRFSAERLKGVDSTLKIQPAKLEDSAVYLCASSLGWGGNYEQFFGPGTRLTVL.

V is TRBV19 and J is TRBJ1-1; 7 bases fit TRBD1. The CDR3 runs 15 residues. Germline V gives CDR1 LNHDA, CDR2 SQIVND (reference sequence). J gave up 4 bases and V 7 bases, and 12 bases lay outside the gene matches. The CDR3 reads CASIATGWKGTEAFF. Written as DNA, the CDR3 is TGTGCCAGTATTGCGACAGGGTGGAAGGGCACTGAAGCTTTCTTT.

This clonotype was seen a handful of times. This chain connects TRBV7-8 to TRBJ2-3; the match to TRBD2 covers 7 bases. The V and J ends lost 7 bases and 5 bases, in that order; junction bases with no gene match: 12. Germline values: CDR1 SGHVS, CDR2 FQNEAQ. The CDR3 runs to 15 residues. Here the CDR3 DNA reads TGTGCCAGCAAAGACGGGAGCGGGGTAGAAGATACGCAGTATTTT. It encodes CASKDGSGVEDTQYF. Looking up the rest from reference TRBV7-8 and TRBJ2-3 gives the full variable domain: GAGVSQSPRYKVAKRGQDVALRCDPISGHVSLFWYQQALGQGPEFLTYFQNEAQLDKSGLPSDRFFAERPEGSVSTLKIQRTQQEDSAVYLCASKDGSGVEDTQYFGPGTRLTVL.

This clonotype showed up just a few times. The rearrangement uses TRBV27 and TRBJ1-4; D gene unclear. Trimming took off 2 bases at V and 4 bases at J, with 11 bases between the two ends. The CDR3 length is 15 residues. CDR1 is MNHEY and CDR2 is SMNVEV in the germline V gene (reference sequence). In DNA, the CDR3 is TGTGCCAGCAGTTTAACCACAGCTTTTAATGAAAAACTGTTTTTT. It yields the protein CASSLTTAFNEKLFF.

The rearrangement joins TRBV2 to TRBJ1-1; tentatively, D is TRBD1 (6 bases). Trimming stripped 7 bases from V and 0 bases from J, with 18 bases between. The CDR3 is made up of 16 amino acids. Germline assignment: CDR1 SNHLY and CDR2 FYNNEI. CDR3 protein: CASTWTVDGMNTEAFF. The CDR3 nucleotides are TGTGCCAGCACGTGGACAGTAGACGGAATGAACACTGAAGCTTTCTTT.

Many counts were recorded for this clonotype. This rearrangement joins TRBV7-9 to TRBJ2-7; D unclear. CDR1 and CDR2 from the germline V gene are SEHNR and FQNEAQ (reference sequence). The CDR3 consists of 12 residues. Trimming cost V 6 bases and J 6 bases, with 12 bases left between them. CDR3 residues: CASSFSPAEQYF. CDR3 nucleotides: TGTGCCAGCAGTTTTTCTCCGGCCGAGCAGTACTTC.

This sequence joins TRBV12-3 or TRBV12-4 and TRBJ2-1, with 10 positions matching TRBD1. The CDR3 length is 14 residues. Germline trimming cut 3 bases from V and 7 bases from J; bases unmatched to any gene: 3. This CDR3 is CASSFGDRGNEQFF. The CDR3 DNA sequence: TGTGCCAGCAGTTTTGGGGACAGGGGTAATGAGCAGTTCTTC.

The chain employs TRBV11-2 and TRBJ2-1; unclear D gene. Germline CDR1 SGHAT, CDR2 FQNNGV. Trimming took off 2 bases at V and 8 bases at J, with 13 bases between the two ends. The CDR3 contains 14 residues. As DNA, the CDR3 is TGTGCCAGCAGCTTACCACTAATAGCCGATGAGCAGTTCTTC. It translates to CASSLPLIADEQFF.

This clonotype was seen only a few times. The chain links TRBV29-1 to TRBJ1-2; 8 nucleotides line up with TRBD1. This CDR3 is 14 amino acids long. Looked up from germline, CDR1 is SQVTM and CDR2 is ANQGSEA. Germline trimming cut 6 bases from V and 1 base from J; bases unmatched to any gene: 7. The CDR3 spells CSVWTGKGNYGYTF. The CDR3 DNA reads TGCAGCGTCTGGACAGGGAAGGGTAACTATGGCTACACCTTC.

V gene TRBV7-9 combines with J gene TRBJ2-1; D might be TRBD1 or TRBD2, each matching 7 bases. Between the trimmed V and J ends, which lost 5 bases and 1 base, there was a span of 15 bases. The CDR3 consists of 16 residues. The germline gives CDR1 SEHNR, CDR2 FQNEAQ (reference sequence). CDR3 sequence (DNA): TGTGCCAGCAGCCCAGGGGGGGGTTGGTCCTACAATGAGCAGTTCTTC. Its protein is CASSPGGGWSYNEQFF.

The chain has TRBV9 and TRBJ1-2; 7 bases line up with TRBD1. CDR1 is SGDLS and CDR2 is YYNGEE in the germline V gene. Germline trimming cut 3 bases from V and 4 bases from J; bases unmatched to any gene: 6. The CDR3 sequence is 14 residues long. The chain's CDR3 is CASSEVDRAYGYTF. For the CDR3, the DNA is TGTGCCAGCAGCGAAGTCGACAGGGCCTATGGCTACACCTTC. Together with reference TRBV9 and TRBJ1-2, the CDR3 gives the full variable domain: DSGVTQTPKHLITATGQRVTLRCSPRSGDLSVYWYQQSLDQGLQFLIQYYNGEERAKGNILERFSAQQFPDLHSELNLSSLELGDSALYFCASSEVDRAYGYTFGSGTRLTVV.

This clonotype has ten or more counts. The chain employs TRBV7-2 and TRBJ2-5; possibly TRBD1 or TRBD2 for D (5 bases each). V lost 1 base and J 7 bases, leaving 19 bases between the germline ends. Germline V lookup: CDR1 SGHTA, CDR2 FQGNSA. The CDR3 totals 16 residues. This CDR3 is CASSLDPGRLAGTQYF. Here the CDR3 DNA reads TGTGCCAGCAGCTTAGATCCGGGACGCTTGGCTGGGACCCAGTACTTC.

J is TRBJ2-1 and V is TRBV20-1, with D possibly called TRBD1 or TRBD2 (6 bases each). CDR3 size: 13 residues. Germline CDR1 DFQATT, CDR2 SNEGSKA (reference sequence). V was cut by 4 bases and J by 3 bases, with 10 bases left in between. For the CDR3, the DNA is TGCAGTGCTAACGGGGGCCTCTACAATGAGCAGTTCTTC. Encoded protein: CSANGGLYNEQFF.

The genes are TRBV9 and TRBJ1-2; no definite D call. Germline V CDR1 and CDR2: SGDLS, YYNGEE. The ends were cut back, 4 bases at V and 2 bases at J, with 18 bases in the middle. The CDR3 is made up of 16 amino acids. For the CDR3, the DNA is TGTGCCAGCAGCCCCCCCGGACCTGTAGGGAACTATGGCTACACCTTC. It specifies CASSPPGPVGNYGYTF.